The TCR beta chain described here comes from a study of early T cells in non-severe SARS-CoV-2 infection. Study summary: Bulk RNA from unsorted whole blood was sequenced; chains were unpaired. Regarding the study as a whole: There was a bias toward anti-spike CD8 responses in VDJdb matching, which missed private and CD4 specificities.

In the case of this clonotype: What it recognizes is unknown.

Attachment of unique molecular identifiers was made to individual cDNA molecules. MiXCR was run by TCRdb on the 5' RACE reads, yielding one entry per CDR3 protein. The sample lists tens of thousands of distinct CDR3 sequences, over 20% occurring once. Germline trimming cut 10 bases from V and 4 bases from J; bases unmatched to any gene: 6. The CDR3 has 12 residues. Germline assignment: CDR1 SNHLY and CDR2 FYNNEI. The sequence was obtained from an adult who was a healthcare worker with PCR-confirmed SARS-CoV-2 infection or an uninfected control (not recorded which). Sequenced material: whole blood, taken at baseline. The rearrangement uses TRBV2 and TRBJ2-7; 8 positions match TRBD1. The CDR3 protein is CATRTGPYEQYF. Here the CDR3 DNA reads TGTGCCACCCGGACAGGGCCGTACGAGCAGTACTTC.